The rows below give T cell receptor beta chains drawn from one sample of a study of T cell responses to AZD1222 COVID-19 vaccine. TCRdb keeps only in-frame clones here, not all; method: immunoSEQ multiplex PCR. The sample includes 100,000 to 150,000 clones, 85% to 90% of them seen just once. The sequenced sample was peripheral blood, obtained on day 0 of AZD1222 vaccination. The source of these receptors is an adult in good health. CDR3s include the opening cysteine and the closing phenylalanine or tryptophan.

>TRBV6-5|TRBJ2-7
CASSGVHTGNYEQYF
>TRBV15|TRBJ2-7
CATSRDRGPSEQYF
>TRBV27|TRBJ1-6
CASTSSRGGSPLHF
>TRBV7-9|TRBJ1-4
CASSLGMGAQANEKLFF
>TRBV27|TRBJ1-5
CASRLGGSNQPQHF
>TRBV28|TRBJ2-1
CASSGILMGRTYNEQFF
>TRBV7-9|TRBJ2-7
CASSLAQYRVADEQYF
>TRBV6-6|TRBJ2-7
CASSPHRQGGSYEQYF
>TRBV5-1|TRBJ2-7
CASSPRGQGFSYEQYF
>TRBV11-2|TRBJ2-3
CASSYVGADTQYF
>TRBV7-6|TRBJ2-2
CASASGGTGELFF
>TRBV5-5|TRBJ1-2
CASSLPWLGGYTF
>TRBV7-9|TRBJ2-4
CASSPRELAKNIQYF
>TRBV7-9|TRBJ1-2
CASSLRGTVRYGYTF
>TRBV27|TRBJ2-1
CASSPRTGLGNEQFF
>TRBV3-1/TRBV3-2|TRBJ2-7
CASSQRDRAKGQYF
>TRBV3-1/TRBV3-2|TRBJ1-2
CASSQGTFRGYTF
>TRBV7-8|TRBJ2-7
CASSSGTSEYLEQYF
>TRBV10-1|TRBJ2-7
CASSNTYEQYF
>TRBV5-1|TRBJ2-5
CASRTTGTSGETQYF